This T cell receptor (beta chain) came from a study of blood T cell repertoires in COVID-19 (dated by TCRdb to the early 2020s). Notes on the research overall: Samples from collaborators originated in the United States, Italy and Spain and spanned both the acute and convalescent phases of COVID-19. The sample metadata nearly always contained a de-identified subject ID, COVID-19 status, age in years and sex. Where HLA class I and class II types were available, the types were taken from metadata supplied by the sample provider, not from assay-based typing. Samples were obtained from the ongoing ImmuneRACE study (first 160 participants) and from 1,200 or so subjects provided by 6 global collaborators. The repertoires were made available in a free public database intended to serve as a resource for research on the immune response to SARS-CoV-2. The dataset comprised deeply sampled blood TCRbeta repertoires from subjects exposed to, actively infected with, or recovered from COVID-19. The material from the prospective study consisted of cDNA or gDNA derived from T cells, B-cell-depleted T cells, or PBMCs.

What the research found in general, with its limitations: How much clinical and demographic metadata was included differed by source and by participant, and the metadata was provided uncurated.

Collaborating institutions collected whole blood in K2EDTA tubes following their own protocols. Collaborator samples were shipped for TCRbeta analysis as frozen whole blood, isolated PBMCs, or DNA extracted from either sample type. TCRbeta CDR3 regions were amplified from genomic DNA using the immunoSEQ Assay, a bias-controlled multiplex PCR. In the source study's methods: The number of nucleated cells in each sample was estimated from the amplification of reference gene primers within the assay. To quantify the absolute abundance of each unique TCRbeta CDR3 rearrangement, sequence reads were collapsed and filtered. For each sample, productive Simpson clonality was calculated by taking the square root of Simpson's diversity index across productive rearrangements. In TCRdb, the immuneACCESS table is reduced to in-frame sequences with V and J assigned. These tables do not hold every clone; where another copy was compared, an unresolved V gene accounts for under half, and the others remain unexplained. The V and J calls and clone size are taken from that table; D and trimming were inferred from the DNA. This sample gives roughly 120,000 clones in total; around 83% of them show up just once. The ten largest make up roughly 7.9% of the sample.

Points on this clone: Its antigen is still unknown. No much larger clonotype is one base removed from it; base qualities were not supplied.

This TCR derives from a man between 65 and 79 years old with acute or convalescent COVID-19. The sequenced sample was peripheral blood.

The CDR3: CASRPPGTDNSPLHF. The DNA sequence is as follows: TGTGCCAGCAGGCCACCCGGGACAGATAATTCACCCCTCCACTTT. The chain couples TRBV9 to TRBJ1-6; 7 middle bases align to TRBD1. From cysteine to phenylalanine, the CDR3 is 15 amino acids long. Only the CDR3 part of the read is kept: 45 bases, read in frame from the first base. Trimmed from V: 5 bases; trimmed from J: 5 bases; junction bases lacking a gene match: 7. Looking up the germline V gene yields CDR1 SGDLS and CDR2 YYNGEE.